This TCR beta chain was found in a study of cytomegalovirus exposure and HLA in healthy donors. Regarding the study as a whole: As was reported, the HLA-A and HLA-B alleles of most subjects were accurately predicted from TCR beta sequences.

Of note for this clone: Its specificity is unknown.

The PCR had 60 Vbeta and 13 Jbeta primers. Clones were read by immunoSEQ multiplex PCR, and TCRdb kept only the in-frame ones, dropping some. The table shows about 110,000 clones, with about 12% occurring only once. Germline V gene lookup returns CDR1 SGHVS and CDR2 FNYEAQ. This CDR3 is 12 amino acids long. V was clipped by 4 bases and J by 5 bases, with 8 bases between them. This chain links TRBV7-6 with TRBJ2-5, with no clear D. This clonotype was sampled from a man aged 35-49 years in good health and CMV-seropositive. Input material: PBMCs. DNA for the CDR3: TGTGCCAGCAGCTCCTACCGGGAGACCCAGTACTTC. It codes for CASSSYRETQYF. Full variable domain (remainder filled in from reference TRBV7-6 and TRBJ2-5): GAGVSQSPRYKVTKRGQDVALRCDPISGHVSLYWYRQALGQGPEFLTYFNYEAQQDKSGLPNDRFSAERPEGSISTLTIQRTEQRDSAMYRCASSSYRETQYFGPGTRLLVL.